This TCR beta chain was captured in a study of blood T cell repertoires in COVID-19. Turning to the study itself: Collection of acute and convalescent COVID-19 samples took place in the United States, Italy and Spain. PBMCs, B-cell-depleted T cells, or T cells provided the cDNA or gDNA that made up the material.

In the study's own analysis: Amplifying reference gene primers gave estimates of nucleated cell counts. Only in-frame clones appear in the TCRdb table, and some are missing; sequencing was by immunoSEQ multiplex PCR. That table supplies the V and J calls and clone size; D and trimming were determined from the DNA. The sample consists of approximately 96,000 clones, around 90% of them appearing once. This CDR3 contains 13 residues. Germline values: CDR1 KGHDR, CDR2 SFDVKD. V was clipped by 7 bases and J by 8 bases; unmatched bases: 4. Seattle patients were enrolled during active infection and followed longitudinally.

Sequences were obtained from peripheral blood. The gene calls are TRBV24-1 and TRBJ1-2; TRBD1 matches at 12 bases. The source is a human donor with COVID-19, enrolled during active disease. The donor label of this sample is uncertain. In DNA, the CDR3 is TGTGCCACCAGAGACGGGACAGGGGGCGGCTACACCTTC. It specifies CATRDGTGGGYTF.